The 27 T cell receptor beta chains given below trace back to one sample, sequenced in a study of blood T cell repertoires in COVID-19. Sequencing was performed with immunoSEQ multiplex PCR; in TCRdb, only in-frame clones are kept and a portion is missing. Of 280,000 or so clones in the sample, around nine tenths are singletons; the top ten hold over 6%. The sample comprised PBMCs or T cells enriched from blood (not recorded which). These receptors all stem from a woman between 40 and 55 years old who had recovered from COVID-19.

The chain couples TRBV30 to TRBJ1-5; 9 bases are a match to TRBD1. This CDR3 is 15 amino acids long. V gave up 3 bases and J gave up 3 bases; unmatched junction bases: 6. Germline lookup yields CDR1 GTSNPN and CDR2 SVGIG (reference sequence). The CDR3 sequence is CAWSVQGAVNQPQHF. In nucleotides, the CDR3 is TGTGCCTGGAGCGTACAGGGGGCGGTCAATCAGCCCCAGCATTTT. The complete variable domain, with remaining parts taken from reference TRBV30 and TRBJ1-5, reads SQTIHQWPATLVQPVGSPLSLECTVEGTSNPNLYWYRQAAGRGLQLLFYSVGIGQISSEVPQNLSASRPQDRQFILSSKKLLLSDSGFYLCAWSVQGAVNQPQHFGDGTRLSIL.

This chain links TRBV28 with TRBJ1-1; 7 bases fit TRBD1. CDR3 length: 16 amino acids. The germline CDR1 and CDR2 sequences are MDHEN and SYDVKM. Trimming at V came to 7 bases and at J to 5 bases, leaving 16 bases not matched to a gene. The CDR3 region is CASTPTAGIRGTEAFF. CDR3 bases: TGTGCCAGCACTCCAACTGCTGGGATCAGGGGGACTGAAGCTTTCTTT.

V gene TRBV2 combines with J gene TRBJ1-4; possibly TRBD1 for D (6 bases). The CDR3 spans 15 residues. Trimming took 1 base from V and 4 from J, leaving 10 bases between them. Germline assignment: CDR1 SNHLY and CDR2 FYNNEI. The CDR3 loop reads CASSEGAGVNEKLFF. The CDR3 nucleotides read TGTGCCAGCAGTGAAGGGGCAGGGGTTAATGAAAAACTGTTTTTT.

There are a few counts of this clone. The chain uses TRBV2 and TRBJ2-7; 10 nucleotides match TRBD2. V lost 3 bases and J lost 1; bases outside the gene matches: 3. Germline V gives CDR1 SNHLY, CDR2 FYNNEI. This CDR3 is built from 15 residues. CDR3 residues: CASSERAGGSYEQYF. CDR3 coding DNA: TGTGCCAGCAGTGAGCGAGCGGGAGGGTCCTACGAGCAGTACTTC.

CDR3 residues: CASSYSGQGESEAFF. The DNA of the CDR3 is TGTGCCAGCAGTTACTCGGGACAGGGAGAAAGTGAAGCTTTCTTT. V and J are TRBV6-5 and TRBJ1-1; 9 bases are a match to TRBD1. The J segment lost 7 bases and the V segment lost 0 bases, leaving 6 bases of the junction unmatched. Per the germline V gene, CDR1 is MNHEY and CDR2 is SVGAGI. The CDR3 has 15 amino acids.

The chain uses TRBV12-3 or TRBV12-4 and TRBJ2-1; possible D gene TRBD1, 5 bases. V was trimmed by 3 bases and J by 7 bases, leaving 10 bases between them. This CDR3 is 13 amino acids long. The CDR3 sequence is CASSFQGLNEQFF. CDR3 nucleotide sequence: TGTGCCAGCAGTTTCCAGGGCCTTAATGAGCAGTTCTTC.

The rearrangement joins TRBV6-4 to TRBJ1-2; D is undetermined. CDR1 and CDR2 (germline): MRHNA, SNTAGT. This CDR3 has 15 amino acids. Trimming shortened V by 3 bases and J by 6 bases, and 17 bases separated the two germline ends. CDR3 in DNA: TGTGCCAGCAGTGAGAATGGTGTGTCTACGGATGGCTACACCTTC. This sequence encodes CASSENGVSTDGYTF.

This chain connects TRBV20-1 to TRBJ1-5, with a weak D call TRBD1 (6 bases). Looked up from germline, CDR1 is DFQATT and CDR2 is SNEGSKA (reference sequence). Trimming left V 6 bases short and J 7 bases short, with 10 bases between. The CDR3 has 11 residues. As DNA, the CDR3 is TGCAGTGCCAGAAGGGGGCAGCCCCAGCATTTT. Its translation is CSARRGQPQHF.

This clone occurred once. The chain links TRBV10-3 to TRBJ2-1; TRBD2 matches at 7 bases. Germline trimming cut 1 base from V and 0 bases from J; bases unmatched to any gene: 6. Germline lookup yields CDR1 ENHRY and CDR2 SYGVKD. CDR3 length equals 17 residues. The CDR3 coding sequence is TGTGCCATCAGTGAGTTAGCGGGTATGAGCTCCTACAATGAGCAGTTCTTC. As protein: CAISELAGMSSYNEQFF.

The V and J genes are TRBV5-1 and TRBJ1-1, with a tentative D call TRBD1 (6 bases). Trimming removed 8 bases from V and 0 bases from J, with 11 bases in between. This CDR3 is 13 amino acids long. The V gene's germline CDR1 is SGHRS and CDR2 YFSETQ. The CDR3 spells CASTDSMNTEAFF. DNA of the CDR3: TGCGCCAGTACGGACAGCATGAACACTGAAGCTTTCTTT. The entire variable domain, with the rest obtained from reference TRBV5-1 and TRBJ1-1, is as follows: KAGVTQTPRYLIKTRGQQVTLSCSPISGHRSVSWYQQTPGQGLQFLFEYFSETQRNKGNFPGRFSGRQFSNSRSEMNVSTLELGDSALYLCASTDSMNTEAFFGQGTRLTVV.

The rearrangement links TRBV14 to TRBJ2-5; 15 bases map to TRBD2. This CDR3 has 17 residues. With 1 base clipped from V and 5 bases from J, the junction kept 5 bases outside the gene matches. Germline CDR1 and CDR2: SGHDN and FVKESK. CDR3 coding DNA: TGTGCCAGCAGCCAAGGGACTAGCGGGAGGGCCCGGGAGACCCAGTACTTC. Translating gives CASSQGTSGRARETQYF.

The CDR3 DNA reads as TGTGCCAGCAGGTCCCCGGGACGGACTAATGGCTACACCTTC. Translated: CASRSPGRTNGYTF. This rearrangement joins TRBV28 to TRBJ1-2; D might be TRBD1 (5 bases). Germline V CDR1 and CDR2: MDHEN, SYDVKM. The CDR3 length is 14 residues. V was trimmed by 6 bases and J by 6 bases, leaving 17 bases between them.

J is TRBJ2-1 and V is TRBV7-8, with 11 bases lining up with TRBD2. This CDR3 contains 14 residues. The germline V gene has CDR1 SGHVS and CDR2 FQNEAQ. Trimming cost V 8 bases and J 7 bases; bases outside gene matches: 7. The CDR3 coding sequence is TGTGCCAGCGCCGGGACTAGCGGCCAAAATGAGCAGTTCTTC. This codes for CASAGTSGQNEQFF.

CDR3 sequence (DNA): TGTGCCAGCAGTTACGAGCGGGAAGCCTACAATGAGCAGTTCTTC. This codes for CASSYEREAYNEQFF. The rearrangement uses TRBV6-5 and TRBJ2-1, with 7 bases identical to TRBD2. The CDR3 sequence is 15 residues long. CDR1 is MNHEY, CDR2 SVGAGI, per germline. The J segment lost 2 bases and the V segment lost 2 bases, leaving 3 bases of the junction unmatched.

This clone was seen a single time. The J gene is TRBJ1-4, the V gene TRBV7-2; D gene unclear. CDR3 size: 12 residues. CDR1 is SGHTA, CDR2 FQGNSA, per germline. V lost 2 bases, J lost 8 bases, and 6 bases lay in between. This chain's CDR3 is CASSLLEEKLFF. Written as DNA, the CDR3 is TGTGCCAGCAGCTTATTAGAAGAAAAACTGTTTTTT.

Only a few counts were recorded for this clone. The chain couples TRBV5-1 to TRBJ1-3, with unresolved D. The CDR3 loop spans 16 amino acids. Trimming cost V 0 bases and J 12 bases, with 22 bases left between them. The germline CDR1 and CDR2 sequences are SGHRS and YFSETQ. CDR3 amino acids: CASSLAGVGSDLGIYF. The CDR3 coding sequence is TGCGCCAGCAGCTTGGCCGGGGTTGGCTCTGATTTGGGCATATATTTT.

V usage is TRBV2 and J usage is TRBJ2-4; possibly TRBD1 for D (6 bases). V was cut by 4 bases and J by 0 bases, with 10 bases left in between. This CDR3 has 15 amino acids. In germline, CDR1 is SNHLY, CDR2 FYNNEI. The CDR3 here is CASSGGGVAKNIQYF. The CDR3 region has the DNA TGTGCCAGCAGTGGAGGGGGAGTAGCCAAAAACATTCAGTACTTC.

The rearrangement uses TRBV2 and TRBJ2-7, with 10 bases aligning to TRBD1. This CDR3 has 13 residues. Looked up from germline, CDR1 is SNHLY and CDR2 is FYNNEI. With 6 bases clipped from V and 5 bases from J, the junction kept 4 bases outside the gene matches. Here the CDR3 DNA reads TGTGCCAGCAGAGAGACAGGGGGCCACGAGCAGTACTTC. Encoded protein: CASRETGGHEQYF.

V usage is TRBV29-1 and J usage is TRBJ2-5; 7 bases match TRBD1. The CDR3 is 14 amino acids. V shed 4 bases, J shed 5 bases, and the junction held 10 bases outside the gene matches. The germline V gene has CDR1 SQVTM and CDR2 ANQGSEA. As DNA, the CDR3 is TGCAGCGTTGCGGGCAGGGGGTTGACTGAGACCCAGTACTTC. Residues: CSVAGRGLTETQYF.

This chain joins TRBV18 and TRBJ1-1, with 9 bases that match TRBD1. With V trimmed by 6 bases and J by 0 bases, 5 bases remained unmatched. The CDR3 runs to 15 residues. CDR1 and CDR2 from the germline V gene are KGHSH and LQKENI. The CDR3, as DNA: TGTGCCAGCTCCAGACAGGGGGTATTGAACACTGAAGCTTTCTTT. This translates into CASSRQGVLNTEAFF.

J is TRBJ2-3 and V is TRBV2; D is perhaps TRBD2 (5 bases). In germline, CDR1 is SNHLY, CDR2 FYNNEI. V lost 5 bases and J 4 bases, leaving 16 bases between the germline ends. The CDR3 runs 15 residues. Here the CDR3 DNA reads TGTGCCAGCAGTACAATACTAGTGAAATCAGATACGCAGTATTTT. Translating it yields CASSTILVKSDTQYF.

The chain recombines TRBV28 with TRBJ2-7; D not certain. V lost 3 bases to trimming and J lost 4 bases, with 19 bases between them. The CDR3 covers 16 residues. CDR1 is MDHEN, CDR2 SYDVKM, per germline. CDR3 in amino acids: CASSFVILNPDYEQYF. CDR3 in DNA: TGTGCCAGCAGTTTTGTAATACTCAACCCCGATTACGAGCAGTACTTC.

J is TRBJ2-1 and V is TRBV2; the match to TRBD2 covers 7 bases. The CDR3 sequence is 17 residues long. Germline V lookup: CDR1 SNHLY, CDR2 FYNNEI. V was clipped by 3 bases and J by 0 bases; unmatched bases: 8. CDR3 bases: TGTGCCAGCAGTGACGACGCGGGAGTAACCTCCTACAATGAGCAGTTCTTC. This encodes CASSDDAGVTSYNEQFF.

The chain uses TRBV3-1 (or the pseudogene TRBV3-2) and TRBJ2-7, with 11 bases lining up with TRBD2. The CDR3 runs to 15 residues. Trimming removed 2 bases from V and 5 bases from J; junction bases left unmatched: 5. CDR1 is LGHDT, CDR2 YNNKEL, per germline (reference sequence). The CDR3 nucleotides read TGTGCCAGCAGCCAACTTAGCGGGAGGGCGGACGAGCAGTACTTC. Translating it yields CASSQLSGRADEQYF.

V gene TRBV7-3 combines with J gene TRBJ2-4; 9 positions agree with TRBD1. The CDR3 runs 16 residues. Trimming removed 0 bases from V and 8 bases from J; junction bases left unmatched: 8. CDR1 is SGHTA, CDR2 FQGTGA, per germline. The CDR3 nucleotides read TGTGCCAGCAGCTTAACAGGGGACAGGGTCATCGACATTCAGTACTTC. It encodes CASSLTGDRVIDIQYF.

The chain is built from TRBV28 and TRBJ2-7, with D unclear. CDR3 length: 13 residues. V lost 4 bases, J lost 3 bases, and 10 bases lay in between. Germline CDR1 MDHEN, CDR2 SYDVKM. For the CDR3, the DNA is TGTGCCAGCAGTTCGTATCCGGTCTACGAGCAGTACTTC. Its translation is CASSSYPVYEQYF.

V usage is TRBV25-1 and J usage is TRBJ2-1, with 9 positions matching TRBD2. The CDR3 runs to 16 residues. With 3 bases clipped from V and 7 bases from J, the junction kept 10 bases outside the gene matches. Germline CDR1 is MGHDK and CDR2 is SYGVNS. The CDR3 nucleotides read TGTGCCAGCAGTGACCCCAGCGGGAGGTCCTGGAATGAGCAGTTCTTC. Its protein is CASSDPSGRSWNEQFF.